This T cell receptor beta chain was sequenced in a study of blood T cell repertoires in COVID-19. This clone occurred once. Original data processing: Cell counts per sample came from amplifying reference gene primers. The data were produced by immunoSEQ multiplex PCR, yet TCRdb's version contains in-frame clones alone and is incomplete. Clone size and V and J calls were adopted from that table, with D and trimming inferred from the DNA. Of roughly 75,000 clones listed, roughly four fifths are singletons. The CDR3 contains 14 residues. The V gene lost 5 bases and the J gene lost 4 bases, with 14 bases spanning the gap. Germline-derived CDR1 and CDR2 are LNHDA and SQIVND (reference sequence).

The receptor was isolated from a woman in her sixties or seventies with acute or convalescent COVID-19. This chain links TRBV19 with TRBJ1-2; perhaps TRBD1 as D (6 bases). Sequencing used peripheral blood. CDR3 amino acids: CASSSQGIFYGYTF. The DNA of the CDR3 is TGTGCCAGTAGTTCCCAGGGGATATTCTATGGCTACACCTTC.